This TCR beta chain was identified in a study of blood T cell repertoires in COVID-19 (TCRdb year 2020). With regard to the full study: The collaborator samples originated in the United States, Italy and Spain and spanned the acute and convalescent phases of COVID-19. A freely available public database, intended as a resource for researchers studying the immune response to SARS-CoV-2, is where the repertoires were released. The prospective study material was composed of cDNA or gDNA derived from T cells, B-cell-depleted T cells, or PBMCs. Sample metadata almost always included a de-identified subject ID, COVID-19 status, age in years and sex. The samples were drawn from two sources: the first 160 participants of the ongoing ImmuneRACE study, and 1,254 subjects contributed by 6 global collaborators. Deeply sampled blood TCRbeta repertoires from subjects exposed to, actively infected with, or recovered from COVID-19 were included in the dataset. HLA class I and class II types, where available, came from metadata supplied by the sample provider rather than from assay-based typing.

TCRbeta CDR3 regions were amplified from genomic DNA by means of the immunoSEQ Assay, a bias-controlled multiplex PCR. The authors' analysis ran thus. Nucleated cell counts per sample were estimated from amplification of reference gene primers within the assay. Sequence reads were collapsed and filtered to measure the absolute abundance of every unique TCRbeta CDR3 rearrangement. Productive Simpson clonality was computed per sample as the square root of Simpson's diversity index over productive rearrangements. The clones in this table, taken by TCRdb from immuneACCESS, are in-frame only. Not every clone is retained; where verified, under half of the shortfall comes from an unresolved V gene, and the cause of the rest is unknown. V and J calls and clone size are those listed in that table; D and trimming were worked out from the DNA. The table for this sample lists approximately 85,000 clones; around nine tenths of them were counted only once. Roughly 2.3% of the sample rests with the top ten.

Comments on this clone: The antigen it recognizes is unknown. Base qualities were left out, and no much larger clone turns up one base away.

Summary of the overall study and its limitations: How much clinical and demographic metadata was included differed by source and by participant, and the metadata was provided uncurated.

The collaborating institutions used their own protocols to collect whole blood in K2EDTA tubes. For TCRbeta analysis, collaborators shipped samples as frozen whole blood, isolated PBMCs, or DNA extracted from either of those sample types. The sequence was collected from a man between 45 and 60 years old with acute or convalescent COVID-19. What was sequenced was peripheral blood.

The nucleotide sequence is TGTGCCAGGGGGGGACTAGCGGGAGGCGAGCAGTACTTC. The resulting protein is CARGGLAGGEQYF. The chain was built from TRBV2 and TRBJ2-7; TRBD2 agrees with 15 junctional bases. The CDR3 has 13 amino acids, counting the end cysteine and phenylalanine. Only the CDR3 part of the read is kept: 39 bases, read in frame from the first base. Based on the germline V gene, the CDR1 and CDR2 sequences are SNHLY and FYNNEI. V loses 9 bases at its end and J loses 6 bases; junction bases beyond the gene matches: 3.